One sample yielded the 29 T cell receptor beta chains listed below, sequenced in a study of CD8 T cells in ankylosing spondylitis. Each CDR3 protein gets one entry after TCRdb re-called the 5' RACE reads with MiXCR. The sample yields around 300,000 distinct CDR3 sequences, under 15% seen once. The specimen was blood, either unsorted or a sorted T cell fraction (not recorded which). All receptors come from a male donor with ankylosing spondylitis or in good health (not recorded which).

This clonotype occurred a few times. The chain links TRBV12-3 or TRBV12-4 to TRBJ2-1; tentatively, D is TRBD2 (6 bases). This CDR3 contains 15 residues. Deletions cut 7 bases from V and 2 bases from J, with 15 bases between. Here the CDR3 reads CASTTGSGPYNEQFF. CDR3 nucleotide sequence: TGTGCCAGCACCACTGGAAGCGGGCCCTACAATGAGCAGTTCTTC.

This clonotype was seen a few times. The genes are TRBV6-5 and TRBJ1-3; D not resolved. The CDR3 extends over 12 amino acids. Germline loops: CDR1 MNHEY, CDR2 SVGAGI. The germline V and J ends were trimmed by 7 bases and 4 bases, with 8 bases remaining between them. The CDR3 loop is CASMGSGNTIYF. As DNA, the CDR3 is TGTGCCAGCATGGGGTCCGGAAACACCATATATTTT.

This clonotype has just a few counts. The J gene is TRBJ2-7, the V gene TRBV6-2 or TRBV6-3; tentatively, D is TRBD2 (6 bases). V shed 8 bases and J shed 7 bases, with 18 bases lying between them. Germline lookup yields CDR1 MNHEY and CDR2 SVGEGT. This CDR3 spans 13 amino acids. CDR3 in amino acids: CASGGAVLGEQYF. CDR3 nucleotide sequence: TGTGCCAGCGGAGGGGCCGTTCTAGGGGAGCAGTACTTC.

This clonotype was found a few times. CDR3 amino acids: CASSISSPHTDTQYF. The CDR3 nucleotides read TGCGCCAGCAGCATCTCAAGCCCTCACACAGATACGCAGTATTTT. The genes are TRBV5-1 and TRBJ2-3; the D is unclear. CDR1 and CDR2 from the germline V gene are SGHRS and YFSETQ. The CDR3 length is 15 residues. Trimming stripped 4 bases from V and 2 bases from J, with 14 bases between.

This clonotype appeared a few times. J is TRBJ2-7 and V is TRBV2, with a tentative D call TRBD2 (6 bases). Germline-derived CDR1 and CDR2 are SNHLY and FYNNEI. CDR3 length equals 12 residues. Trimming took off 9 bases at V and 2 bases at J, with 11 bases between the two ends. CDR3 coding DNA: TGTGCCAGTCTGGGACTTACCTACGAGCAGTACTTC. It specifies CASLGLTYEQYF. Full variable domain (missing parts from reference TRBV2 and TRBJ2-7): EPEVTQTPSHQVTQMGQEVILRCVPISNHLYFYWYRQILGQKVEFLVSFYNNEISEKSEIFDDQFSVERPDGSNFTLKIRSTKLEDSAMYFCASLGLTYEQYFGPGTRLTVT.

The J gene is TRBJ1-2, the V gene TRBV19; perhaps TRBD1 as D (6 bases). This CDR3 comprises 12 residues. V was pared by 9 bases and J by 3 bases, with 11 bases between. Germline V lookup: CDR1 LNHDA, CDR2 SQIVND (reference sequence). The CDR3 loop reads CASRDTDYGYTF. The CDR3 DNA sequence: TGTGCCAGCCGGGACACCGACTATGGCTACACCTTC.

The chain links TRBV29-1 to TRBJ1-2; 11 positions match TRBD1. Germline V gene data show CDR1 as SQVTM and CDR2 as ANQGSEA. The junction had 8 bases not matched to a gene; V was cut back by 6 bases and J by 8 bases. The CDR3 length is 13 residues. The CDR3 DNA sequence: TGCAGCGTAGGCGGACAGGGGGCAAAAGGCTACACCTTC. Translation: CSVGGQGAKGYTF.

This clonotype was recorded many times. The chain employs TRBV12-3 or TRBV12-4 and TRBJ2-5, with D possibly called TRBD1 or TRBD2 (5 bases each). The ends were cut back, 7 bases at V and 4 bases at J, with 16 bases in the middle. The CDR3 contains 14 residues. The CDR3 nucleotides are TGTGCCAGCAAGGCGTTCCGGGACGGAGAGACCCAGTACTTC. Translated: CASKAFRDGETQYF.

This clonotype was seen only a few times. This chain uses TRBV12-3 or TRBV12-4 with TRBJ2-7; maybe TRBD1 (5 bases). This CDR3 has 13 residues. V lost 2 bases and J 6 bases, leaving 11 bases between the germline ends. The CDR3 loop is CASSLRGRLEQYF. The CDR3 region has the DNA TGTGCCAGCAGTTTAAGGGGCCGGCTCGAGCAGTACTTC.

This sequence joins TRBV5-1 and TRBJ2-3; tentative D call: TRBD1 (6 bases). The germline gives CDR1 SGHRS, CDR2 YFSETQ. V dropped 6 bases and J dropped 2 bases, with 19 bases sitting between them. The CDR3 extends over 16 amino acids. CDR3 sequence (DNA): TGCGCCAGCACCCTATACAGGGTTTCTTACACAGATACGCAGTATTTT. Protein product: CASTLYRVSYTDTQYF.

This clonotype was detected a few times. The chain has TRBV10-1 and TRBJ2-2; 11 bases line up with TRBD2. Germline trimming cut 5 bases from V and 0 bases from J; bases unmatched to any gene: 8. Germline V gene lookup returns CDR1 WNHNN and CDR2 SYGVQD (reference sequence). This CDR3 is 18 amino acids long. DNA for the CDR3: TGCGCCAGCAGTCCCGGGACTAGCGGTTCCTCGAACACCGGGGAGCTGTTTTTT. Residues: CASSPGTSGSSNTGELFF.

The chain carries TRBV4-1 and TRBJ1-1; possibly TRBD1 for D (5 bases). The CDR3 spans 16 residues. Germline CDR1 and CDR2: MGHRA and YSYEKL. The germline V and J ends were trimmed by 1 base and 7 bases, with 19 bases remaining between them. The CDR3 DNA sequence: TGCGCCAGCAGCCAAGGGAGGCAGCGGGGGAACGGTGAAGCTTTCTTT. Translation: CASSQGRQRGNGEAFF.

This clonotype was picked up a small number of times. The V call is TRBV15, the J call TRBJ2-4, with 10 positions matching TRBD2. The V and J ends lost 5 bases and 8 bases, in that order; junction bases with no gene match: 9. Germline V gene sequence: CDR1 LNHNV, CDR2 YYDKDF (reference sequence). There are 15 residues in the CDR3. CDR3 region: CATSPSGGAKYIQYF. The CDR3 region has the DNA TGTGCCACCAGCCCAAGCGGGGGGGCTAAGTACATTCAGTACTTC.

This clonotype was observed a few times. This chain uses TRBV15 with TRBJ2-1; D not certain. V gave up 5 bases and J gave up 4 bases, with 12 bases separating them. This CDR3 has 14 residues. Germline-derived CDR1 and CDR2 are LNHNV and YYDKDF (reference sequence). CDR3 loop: CATSAVGLYNEQFF. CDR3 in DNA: TGTGCCACCAGCGCGGTGGGGTTATACAATGAGCAGTTCTTC.

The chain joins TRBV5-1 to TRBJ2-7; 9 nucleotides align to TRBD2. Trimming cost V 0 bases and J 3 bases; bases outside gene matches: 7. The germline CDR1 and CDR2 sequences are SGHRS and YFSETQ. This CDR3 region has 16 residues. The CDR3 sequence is CASSLGTSGLFYEQYF. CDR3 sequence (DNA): TGCGCCAGCAGCTTGGGAACTAGCGGGCTCTTCTACGAGCAGTACTTC.

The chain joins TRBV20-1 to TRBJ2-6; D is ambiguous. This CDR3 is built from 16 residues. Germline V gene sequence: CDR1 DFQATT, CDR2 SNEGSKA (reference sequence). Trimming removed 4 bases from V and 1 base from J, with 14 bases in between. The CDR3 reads CSAIDVAGSGANVLTF. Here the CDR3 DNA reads TGCAGTGCTATCGACGTAGCCGGGTCTGGGGCCAACGTCCTGACTTTC.

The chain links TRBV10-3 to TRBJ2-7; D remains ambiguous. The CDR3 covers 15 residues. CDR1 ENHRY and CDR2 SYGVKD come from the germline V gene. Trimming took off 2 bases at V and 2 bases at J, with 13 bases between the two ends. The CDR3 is CAISEAATTAYEQYF. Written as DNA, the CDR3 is TGTGCCATCAGTGAGGCGGCCACAACTGCCTACGAGCAGTACTTC.

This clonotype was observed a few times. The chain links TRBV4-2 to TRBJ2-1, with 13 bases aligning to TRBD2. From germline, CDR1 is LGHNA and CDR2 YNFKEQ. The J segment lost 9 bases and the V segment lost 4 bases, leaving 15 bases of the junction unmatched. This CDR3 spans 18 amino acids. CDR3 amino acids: CASSPETSGRYGTSEQFF. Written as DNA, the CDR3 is TGTGCCAGCAGCCCCGAGACTAGCGGGAGGTACGGTACGAGTGAGCAGTTCTTC.

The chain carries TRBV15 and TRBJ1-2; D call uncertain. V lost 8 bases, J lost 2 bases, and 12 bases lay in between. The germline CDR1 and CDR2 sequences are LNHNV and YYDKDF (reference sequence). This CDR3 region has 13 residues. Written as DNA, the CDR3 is TGTGCCACCCTGTATGGGGAGAACTATGGCTACACCTTC. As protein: CATLYGENYGYTF.

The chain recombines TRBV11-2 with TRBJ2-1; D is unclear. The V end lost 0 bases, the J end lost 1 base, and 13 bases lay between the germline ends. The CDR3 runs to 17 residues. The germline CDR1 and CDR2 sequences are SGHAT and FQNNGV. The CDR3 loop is CASSLDSRSGSYNEQFF. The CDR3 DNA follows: TGTGCCAGCAGCTTAGATTCGAGGTCCGGATCCTACAATGAGCAGTTCTTC.

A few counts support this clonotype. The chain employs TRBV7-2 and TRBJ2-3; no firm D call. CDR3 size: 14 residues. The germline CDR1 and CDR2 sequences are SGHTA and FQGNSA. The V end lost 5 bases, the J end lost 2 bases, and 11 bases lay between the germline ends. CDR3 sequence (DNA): TGTGCCAGCAGCCCCCCGGGCTACACAGATACGCAGTATTTT. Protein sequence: CASSPPGYTDTQYF.

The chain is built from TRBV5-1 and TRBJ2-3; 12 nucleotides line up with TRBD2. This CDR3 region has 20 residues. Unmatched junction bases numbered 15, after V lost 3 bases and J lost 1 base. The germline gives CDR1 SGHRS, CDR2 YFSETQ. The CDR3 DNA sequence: TGCGCCAGCAGCTACGGACTAGCGGGGACTGCCCAACGGGGCACAGATACGCAGTATTTT. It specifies CASSYGLAGTAQRGTDTQYF.

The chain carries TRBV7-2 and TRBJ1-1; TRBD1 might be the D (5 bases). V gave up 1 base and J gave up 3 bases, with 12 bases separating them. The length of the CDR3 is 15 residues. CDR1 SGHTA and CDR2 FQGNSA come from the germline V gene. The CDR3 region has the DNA TGTGCCAGCAGCTTAGGTCACGTGGGGGACACTGAAGCTTTCTTT. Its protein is CASSLGHVGDTEAFF. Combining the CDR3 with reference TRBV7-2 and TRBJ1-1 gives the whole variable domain GAGVSQSPSNKVTEKGKDVELRCDPISGHTALYWYRQSLGQGLEFLIYFQGNSAPDKSGLPSDRFSAERTGGSVSTLTIQRTQQEDSAVYLCASSLGHVGDTEAFFGQGTRLTVV.

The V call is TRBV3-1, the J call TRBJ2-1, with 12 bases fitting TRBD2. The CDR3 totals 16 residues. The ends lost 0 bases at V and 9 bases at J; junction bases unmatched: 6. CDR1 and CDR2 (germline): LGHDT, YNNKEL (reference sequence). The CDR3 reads CASSQDRLAGGGEQFF. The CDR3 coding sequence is TGTGCCAGCAGCCAAGATAGGCTAGCGGGAGGGGGTGAGCAGTTCTTC.

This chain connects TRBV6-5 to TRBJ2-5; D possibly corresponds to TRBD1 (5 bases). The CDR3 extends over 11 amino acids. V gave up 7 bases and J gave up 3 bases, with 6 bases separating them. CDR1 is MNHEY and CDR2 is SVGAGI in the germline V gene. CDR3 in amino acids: CASTREETQYF. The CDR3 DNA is TGTGCCAGCACCAGGGAAGAGACCCAGTACTTC.

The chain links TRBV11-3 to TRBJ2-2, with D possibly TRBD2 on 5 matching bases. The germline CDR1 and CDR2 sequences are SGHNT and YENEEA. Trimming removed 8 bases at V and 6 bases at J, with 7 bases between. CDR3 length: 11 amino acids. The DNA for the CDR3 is TGTGCCAGCCGCGGGTCCGGGGAGCTGTTTTTT. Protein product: CASRGSGELFF.

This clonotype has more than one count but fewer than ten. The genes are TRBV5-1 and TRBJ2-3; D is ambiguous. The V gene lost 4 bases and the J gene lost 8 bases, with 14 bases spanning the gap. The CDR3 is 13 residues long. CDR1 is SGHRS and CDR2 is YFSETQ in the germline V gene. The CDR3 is CASSQLDLSTQYF. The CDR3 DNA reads TGCGCCAGCAGCCAATTGGACCTCTCTACGCAGTATTTT.

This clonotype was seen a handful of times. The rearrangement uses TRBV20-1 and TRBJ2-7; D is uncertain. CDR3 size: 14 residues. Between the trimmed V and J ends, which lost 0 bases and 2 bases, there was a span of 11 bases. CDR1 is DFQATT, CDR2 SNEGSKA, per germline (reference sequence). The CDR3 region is CSARDRADTYEQYF. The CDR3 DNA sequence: TGCAGTGCTAGAGATCGGGCGGATACCTACGAGCAGTACTTC.

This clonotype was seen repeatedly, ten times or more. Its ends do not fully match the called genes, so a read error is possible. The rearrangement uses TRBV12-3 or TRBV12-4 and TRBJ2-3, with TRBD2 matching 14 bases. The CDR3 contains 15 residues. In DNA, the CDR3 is TGCGCCAGCAGGGGACTAGCGGGAGCGGCAGATACGCAGTATTTT. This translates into CASRGLAGAADTQYF.